This T cell receptor beta chain was found in a study of blood T cell repertoires in COVID-19. Whole-study context: The cDNA or gDNA used as material had been derived from T cells, B-cell-depleted T cells, or PBMCs.

In the original workflow: Reference gene primer amplification gave nucleated cell count estimates. TCRdb's copy holds only in-frame clones and misses some; the assay was immunoSEQ multiplex PCR. V and J calls and clone size are those listed in that table; D and trimming were worked out from the DNA. The repertoire holds about 230,000 clones, with over 70% as singletons. Exposed participants encountered a COVID-19 case during the 2 weeks preceding study entry. The CDR3 runs 15 residues. CDR1 is MNHEY and CDR2 is SVGAGI in the germline V gene. Unmatched junction bases numbered 7, after V lost 6 bases and J lost 4 bases.

This chain joins TRBV6-5 and TRBJ2-2; 8 nucleotides line up with TRBD2. Source material: PBMCs or T cells enriched from blood (not recorded which). This receptor was taken from a woman between 25 and 40 years old who had been exposed to COVID-19. This CDR3 is CASRADSGITGELFF. In DNA form, the CDR3 reads TGTGCCAGCAGAGCGGATAGCGGGATCACCGGGGAGCTGTTTTTT.